What follows is one TCR beta chain and its context. The antigen is unknown. This entry comes from a study of cytomegalovirus exposure and HLA in healthy donors. The study, taken as a whole, reports: Reports showed the classifier diagnosing cytomegalovirus status with high specificity and sensitivity. TCR beta chains associated with HLA were, in a later analysis, more clonally expanded than equally common others. Accurate predictions that matched the HLA-A and HLA-B alleles of most subjects were reportedly made from TCR beta sequences.

Primers: 60 Vbeta forward and 13 Jbeta reverse. Assay: immunoSEQ multiplex PCR; the TCRdb copy retains only in-frame clones and omits some. The data show some 69,000 clones, around 66% seen once. The specimen was PBMCs. The TCR was taken from a male donor in good health and CMV-seropositive.

The CDR3 sequence is CASSDESTYNEQFF. The CDR3 DNA follows: TGTGCCAGCAGTGACGAGTCCACCTACAATGAGCAGTTCTTC. The rearrangement uses TRBV6-1 and TRBJ2-1, with no clear D. Trimming left V 3 bases short and J 2 bases short, with 8 bases between. Per the germline V gene, CDR1 is MNHNS and CDR2 is SASEGT. CDR3 length: 14 residues.